This T cell receptor (beta chain) was obtained from a study of beta chain features in type 1 diabetes listed by TCRdb under 2018. About the investigation overall: No differences in mean age, gender distribution, total cell number or subset yield were found between patients and healthy donors. A total of about 100 million sorted cells were examined across all samples, and RNA yield correlated strongly with the number of cells per subset. In the study, TCRB repertoires of sorted circulating CD4+ T cell subsets from recently diagnosed type 1 diabetes patients were compared with those of matched healthy donors. Regulatory and stem cell-like memory subsets were obtained from only 8 patients and roughly 8 healthy donors, while naive and central memory subsets were obtained from all 30 or so donors.

From each donor, a single peripheral blood sample of approximately 120 mL on average was drawn into heparinised tubes. A BD FACSAria II and a panel including CD45RO, CCR7, CD25, CD127, CD95 and CD27 were used to sort naive, central memory, regulatory and stem cell-like memory CD4+ T cells. A purity above 95% was achieved for all sorted populations. PBMCs were isolated right away by Lymphoprep density gradient centrifugation and were stained directly, without culture. To minimize batch effects, samples were stained and sorted in pairs, one healthy donor with one patient per experiment. The High Capacity cDNA Reverse Transcription Kit was used to reverse transcribe all of the isolated RNA, meaning that expressed TCRB transcripts were what got sequenced. Deep immunoSEQ sequencing was applied to naive, central memory and regulatory T cell samples, giving an average of roughly 3.5 million total reads per sample. After sorted cells were lysed in RLT buffer, RNA was extracted with DNase-treated RNeasy Micro or Mini kits, with the choice depending on cell number. To prevent cross-contamination, each cell subset was processed individually, whereas patient and healthy donor samples were processed jointly. TCRB sequences were amplified from cDNA with the immunoSEQ multiplex PCR, producing 87-bp fragments spanning the CDR3 region. Sequencing of the amplicons was performed on the Illumina HiSeq platform. From the authors' description of their analysis: PCR bias was computationally corrected using synthetic template baselines, reads within Hamming distance 2 were collapsed, and singletons that could not be merged were discarded. Reads were aligned against IMGT so that V, D and J genes, CDR3 length and insertions or deletions at six rearrangement sites could be assigned. Within each subset, clonotype counts were normalized to the number of sorted cells before true diversity and Gini coefficients were calculated with the tcR R package. The overlap coefficient, calculated on TCRB nucleotide sequences, was used to measure repertoire sharing. As a proxy for the pre-selection repertoire, out-of-frame TCRB sequences from naive cells were analyzed. TCRdb stores this immuneACCESS table with in-frame sequences only. Part of the clones is absent; in the studies checked, under half of the shortfall reflects unresolved V genes, and no reason is known for the rest. V and J calls and clone size are as listed in that table; D and trimming were resolved from the DNA. This sample has 300,000 to 400,000 clones in its table, and around 13% of those were observed once. The ten largest clones add up to under 0.02% of the sample.

Results the study describes overall, beyond this receptor: Shorter templates might be favored by PCR, yet because patient and control samples were amplified and corrected together, any such skew would affect both groups equally. Patients with type 1 diabetes made fewer insertions and deleted more nucleotides at VDJ recombination sites, implying thymic rearrangement abnormalities. Because cDNA was sequenced instead of genomic DNA, activated cells with high expression could be over-represented, although the groups did not differ in activation or CD3 levels. HLA sub-analyses involved small numbers of individuals, so any influence of HLA type on TCRB rearrangement remained unresolved. Type 1 diabetes patients showed a moderate but significant shortening of TCRB CDR3 length in all four CD4+ subsets. Naive, central memory and regulatory TCRB repertoires appeared more similar among patients than among healthy donors.

Including cysteine and phenylalanine, the CDR3 has 16 amino acids. Left in the record is the CDR3 DNA by itself, 48 bases read in frame from the first base. Trimming leaves V shorter by 4 bases and J shorter by 5 bases, with the junction holding 12 bases beyond the gene matches. The germline V gene (reference sequence) yields SGHNT for CDR1 and YYREEE for CDR2. Concerning this clone itself: Its specific antigen is unknown. Base qualities are not recorded, but no much larger clone differs from it by a single base.

The clonotype was recovered from a man between 18 and 29 years old in good health. Sequenced sample: naive CD4+ T cells from blood. What this sample's cell subset or site label stands for: true naive CD4+ T cells. Recombination joined TRBV5-4 with TRBJ2-7, with 10 central nucleotides matching TRBD2. Read as DNA, the sequence is TGTGCCAGCAGCGTAACGAGGGGACTAGCGACGGACGAGCAGTACTTC. Protein translation: CASSVTRGLATDEQYF.